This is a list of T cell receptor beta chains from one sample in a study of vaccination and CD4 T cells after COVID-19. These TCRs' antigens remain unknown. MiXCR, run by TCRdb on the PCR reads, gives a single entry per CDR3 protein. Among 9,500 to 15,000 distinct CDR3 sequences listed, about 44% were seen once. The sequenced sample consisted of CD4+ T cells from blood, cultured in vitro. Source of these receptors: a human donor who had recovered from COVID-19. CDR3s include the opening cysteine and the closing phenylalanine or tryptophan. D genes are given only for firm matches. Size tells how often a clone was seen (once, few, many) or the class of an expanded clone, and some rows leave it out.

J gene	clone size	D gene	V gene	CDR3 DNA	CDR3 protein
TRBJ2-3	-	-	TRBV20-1	TGCAGTGCGTATAGCACAGATACGCAGTATTTT	CSAYSTDTQYF
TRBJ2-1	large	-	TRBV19	TGTGCCAGTAGGAGTAGGCGGGGGCAATACAATGAGCAGTTCTTC	CASRSRRGQYNEQFF
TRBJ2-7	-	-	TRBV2	TGTGCCAGCAGTGAAGAAGGTCTAGCCTTCGAGCAGTACTTC	CASSEEGLAFEQYF
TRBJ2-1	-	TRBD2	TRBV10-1	TGCGCCAGCAGTGACAGTGGTCTAGCGGGATATGAGCAGTTCTTC	CASSDSGLAGYEQFF
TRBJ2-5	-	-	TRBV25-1	TGTGCCAGCAGTGACCCCTACGGGTTGCGGGGACAAGAGACCCAGTACTTC	CASSDPYGLRGQETQYF
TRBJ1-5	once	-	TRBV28	TGTGCCAGCAGTTTTTTGCAGGGAAATCAGCCCCAGCATTTT	CASSFLQGNQPQHF
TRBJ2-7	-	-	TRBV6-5	TGTGCCAGCAGCTACTTCTCCTACGAGCAGTACTTC	CASSYFSYEQYF
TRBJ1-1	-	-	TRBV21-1	TGTGCCAGCAGCAACCTGGACAGGGTGAACACTGAAGCTTTCTTT	CASSNLDRVNTEAFF
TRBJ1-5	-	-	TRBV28	TGTGCCAGCAGTTTAAGGGGGGGTGCGAGCAATCAGCCCCAGCATTTT	CASSLRGGASNQPQHF
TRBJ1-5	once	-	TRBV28	TGTGCCAGCAGTCGGGGGGGGCAAATCAATCAGCCCCAGCATTTT	CASSRGGQINQPQHF
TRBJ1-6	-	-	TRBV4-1	TGCGCCAGCAGCCAAGCAGGGCAGGGTCGTAATTCACCCCTCCACTTT	CASSQAGQGRNSPLHF
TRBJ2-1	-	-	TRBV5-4	TGTGCCAGCAGCTCACCAGGGTACTCCGGGGGCGGGTACAATGAGCAGTTCTTC	CASSSPGYSGGGYNEQFF
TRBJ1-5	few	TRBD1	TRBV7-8	TGTGCCAGCAGCCTTAGCGGACAGGTGGGACAGCCCCAGCATTTT	CASSLSGQVGQPQHF
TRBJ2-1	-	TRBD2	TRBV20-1	TGCAGTGCTTTGGGTGGGACTAGCGGGAGGGTTGAGCAGTTCTTC	CSALGGTSGRVEQFF
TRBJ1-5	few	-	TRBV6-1	TGTGCCAGCAGGGCGGATGGCAATCAGCCCCAGCATTTT	CASRADGNQPQHF
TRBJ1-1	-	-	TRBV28	TGTGCCAGCAGTTTACGGCCAAGGGAGGTGAACACTGAAGCTTTCTTT	CASSLRPREVNTEAFF
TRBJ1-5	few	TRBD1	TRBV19	TGTGCCAGTAGTATTCCCGACAGGGTCAATCAGCCCCAGCATTTT	CASSIPDRVNQPQHF
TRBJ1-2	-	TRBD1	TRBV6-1	TGTGCCAGCAGGGACAGGGGGAAACTAAACTATGGCTACACCTTC	CASRDRGKLNYGYTF
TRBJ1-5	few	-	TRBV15	TGTGCCACCAGCAGAGATATGGTGGGCCAGCCCCAGCATTTT	CATSRDMVGQPQHF
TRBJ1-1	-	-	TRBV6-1	TGTGCCAGCAGCCCCACTGCCGGTGAAGCTTTCTTT	CASSPTAGEAFF
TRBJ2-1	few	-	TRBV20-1	TGCAGTGTAATAGGGCCTTCCTACAATGAGCAGTTCTTC	CSVIGPSYNEQFF
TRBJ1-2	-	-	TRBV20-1	TGCAGTGCTCCGGAATATACTAACTATGGCTACACCTTC	CSAPEYTNYGYTF
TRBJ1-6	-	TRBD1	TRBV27	TGTGCCAGCAGGAGATGGACAGGGAGGATTAATTCACCCCTCCACTTT	CASRRWTGRINSPLHF
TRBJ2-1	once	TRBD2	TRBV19	TGTGCCAGTAGTATCAGGCGGGAGGGGAGGAATGAGCAGTTCTTC	CASSIRREGRNEQFF
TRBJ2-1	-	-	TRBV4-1	TGCGCCAGCAGCCCAAGGCGGGGCGAGCAGTTCTTC	CASSPRRGEQFF
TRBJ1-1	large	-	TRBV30	TGTGCCTGGACCCCGAGGGAAGGCACTGAAGCTTTCTTT	CAWTPREGTEAFF
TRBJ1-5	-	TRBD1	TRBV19	TGTGCCAGTAAACAGGGGAGCGGGTATAGCAATCAGCCCCAGCATTTT	CASKQGSGYSNQPQHF
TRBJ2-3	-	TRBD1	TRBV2	TGTGCCAGCAGTGAGATGACAGGGGGCACAGATACGCAGTATTTT	CASSEMTGGTDTQYF
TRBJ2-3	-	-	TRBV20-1	TGCAGTGCTAGAGATTATTTAGCGTTTAGCACAGATACGCAGTATTTT	CSARDYLAFSTDTQYF
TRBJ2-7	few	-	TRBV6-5	TGTGCCAGCAGTTACTCGTTCAGGGGCTACGAGCAGTACTTC	CASSYSFRGYEQYF
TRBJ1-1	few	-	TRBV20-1	TGCAGTGCAACCGGGTCCATGACAGCGAACACTGAAGCTTTCTTT	CSATGSMTANTEAFF
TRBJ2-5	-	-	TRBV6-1	TGTGCCAGCAGGCCACTGGGGCGGGAGACCCAGTACTTC	CASRPLGRETQYF
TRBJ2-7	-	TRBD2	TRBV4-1	TGCGCCAGCAGCCGGGGACTAGCGGGAGCCGATTTAGTCGAGCAGTACTTC	CASSRGLAGADLVEQYF
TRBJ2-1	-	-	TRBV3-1	TGTGCCAGCAGCCAGGGGTGGGCTGACTACAATGAGCAGTTCTTC	CASSQGWADYNEQFF
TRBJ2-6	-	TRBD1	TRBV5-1	TGCGCCAGCAAGAGGGGGGTGGGACAGGGCCTCTCTGGGGCCAACGTCCTGACTTTC	CASKRGVGQGLSGANVLTF
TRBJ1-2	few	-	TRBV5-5	TGTGCCAGCAGCTTGGACAGGGCTGGCTACACCTTC	CASSLDRAGYTF
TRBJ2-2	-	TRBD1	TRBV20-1	TGCAGTGCTAGGCCCCAGGGGGACACCGGGGAGCTGTTTTTT	CSARPQGDTGELFF
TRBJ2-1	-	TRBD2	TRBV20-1	TGCAGTGCTAGTGGGGTAGCGGGAGGGACTAACAATGAGCAGTTCTTC	CSASGVAGGTNNEQFF
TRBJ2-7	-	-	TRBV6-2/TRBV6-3	TGTGCCAGCAGTACACCTCCGAGACAGGCTACCTACGAGCAGTACTTC	CASSTPPRQATYEQYF
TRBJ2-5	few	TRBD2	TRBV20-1	TGCAGTGCTAGATCTAGCGGGAGGCCCTCCCAAGAGACCCAGTACTTC	CSARSSGRPSQETQYF
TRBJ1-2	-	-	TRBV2	TGTGCCAGCAGCCCAACAGGGCTACTGAGCTACACCTTC	CASSPTGLLSYTF